This passage covers 10 T cell receptor beta chains from one sample sequenced in a study of cytomegalovirus exposure and HLA in healthy donors. Vbeta (60) and Jbeta (13) primers were used in the PCR. Repertoires were generated with immunoSEQ multiplex PCR, while TCRdb's copy carries only in-frame clones and drops some. The table lists over 85,000 clones, about four fifths of them singletons. Sample: PBMCs. Every receptor here comes from a female donor in good health and CMV-seropositive.

This chain connects TRBV5-6 to TRBJ2-5; 12 bases agree with TRBD2. V shed 4 bases, J shed 7 bases, and the junction held 14 bases outside the gene matches. CDR1 is SGHDT, CDR2 YYEEEE, per germline. The CDR3 extends over 17 amino acids. CDR3 DNA sequence: TGTGCCAGCAGCGTATACCTAGCGGGAGGGGATCTCGGGACCCAGTACTTC. Protein: CASSVYLAGGDLGTQYF.

This sequence joins TRBV6-5 and TRBJ1-6; 7 nucleotides agree with TRBD1. This CDR3 region has 14 residues. Trimming removed 5 bases from V and 8 bases from J; junction bases left unmatched: 6. Germline V gene data show CDR1 as MNHEY and CDR2 as SVGAGI. CDR3 in amino acids: CASSKGTEDSPLHF. The CDR3 coding sequence is TGTGCCAGCAGTAAAGGGACAGAAGATTCACCCCTCCACTTT.

The chain recombines TRBV2 with TRBJ2-2; TRBD1 is a possible D gene (5 bases). Looked up from germline, CDR1 is SNHLY and CDR2 is FYNNEI. V gave up 7 bases and J gave up 5 bases, with 11 bases separating them. The CDR3 spans 13 residues. CDR3 nucleotides: TGTGCCAGCACCGGACACGGAACCGGGGAGCTGTTTTTT. Protein sequence: CASTGHGTGELFF. The variable domain in full, with the rest retrieved from reference TRBV2 and TRBJ2-2, is EPEVTQTPSHQVTQMGQEVILRCVPISNHLYFYWYRQILGQKVEFLVSFYNNEISEKSEIFDDQFSVERPDGSNFTLKIRSTKLEDSAMYFCASTGHGTGELFFGEGSRLTVL.

The chain joins TRBV28 to TRBJ1-1; D is undetermined. Trimming removed 6 bases at V and 2 bases at J, with 16 bases between. The CDR3 is 15 amino acids. In germline, CDR1 is MDHEN, CDR2 SYDVKM. Here the CDR3 reads CASRTPRAENTEAFF. The CDR3 DNA is TGTGCCAGCAGGACCCCCAGAGCGGAAAACACTGAAGCTTTCTTT. The full variable domain, completed using reference TRBV28 and TRBJ1-1, is DVKVTQSSRYLVKRTGEKVFLECVQDMDHENMFWYRQDPGLGLRLIYFSYDVKMKEKGDIPEGYSVSREKKERFSLILESASTNQTSMYLCASRTPRAENTEAFFGQGTRLTVV.

The J gene is TRBJ1-2, the V gene TRBV18; the D is unclear. The CDR3 extends over 14 amino acids. Germline V gives CDR1 KGHSH, CDR2 LQKENI. Deletions cut 6 bases from V and 1 base from J, with 12 bases between. CDR3 residues: CASSPSGDNYGYTF. In nucleotides, the CDR3 is TGTGCCAGCTCTCCCTCCGGGGATAACTATGGCTACACCTTC.

The chain employs TRBV18 and TRBJ1-6, with D tentatively TRBD1 (5 bases). The CDR3 is 15 amino acids. V was pared by 1 base and J by 7 bases, with 11 bases between. Germline V CDR1 and CDR2: KGHSH, LQKENI. The CDR3 protein is CASSPLAQENSPLHF. CDR3 sequence (DNA): TGTGCCAGCTCACCACTTGCACAGGAGAATTCACCCCTCCACTTT.

The chain has TRBV6-1 and TRBJ1-5, with TRBD1 matching 7 bases. CDR1 and CDR2 (germline): MNHNS, SASEGT. The CDR3 sequence is 15 residues long. Trimming took 8 bases from V and 1 from J; bases not matched to a gene: 8. The CDR3 here is CASLVRGKSNQPQHF. CDR3 coding DNA: TGTGCCAGCCTCGTCAGGGGGAAAAGCAATCAGCCCCAGCATTTT.

The chain is built from TRBV27 and TRBJ1-5, with D unclear. Germline assignment: CDR1 MNHEY and CDR2 SMNVEV (reference sequence). The CDR3 spans 15 residues. Trimming shortened V by 2 bases and J by 4 bases, and 12 bases separated the two germline ends. This CDR3 is CASSLRTGGNQPQHF. The CDR3 DNA follows: TGTGCCAGCAGTTTAAGGACTGGAGGGAATCAGCCCCAGCATTTT.

V usage is TRBV7-9 and J usage is TRBJ2-7; TRBD1 aligns across 9 bases. Germline V gene data show CDR1 as SEHNR and CDR2 as FQNEAQ (reference sequence). V lost 1 base, J lost 5 bases, and 12 bases stayed unmatched. The CDR3 has 17 amino acids. CDR3 sequence (DNA): TGTGCCAGCAGCTTAGGGTGGGTAGGGACAGGGTCCCACGAGCAGTACTTC. Translation: CASSLGWVGTGSHEQYF.

The chain uses TRBV4-1 and TRBJ1-4; D gene unclear. This CDR3 is built from 15 residues. The V gene's germline CDR1 is MGHRA and CDR2 YSYEKL. V lost 1 base and J 10 bases, leaving 16 bases between the germline ends. The CDR3 DNA sequence: TGCGCCAGCAGCCAAGTTACAGAGAGTTTTGGAAAACTGTTTTTT. This codes for CASSQVTESFGKLFF.